This is a list of T cell receptor beta chains from one sample in a study of CD8 T cells in ankylosing spondylitis. Each CDR3 protein is one row after TCRdb ran MiXCR on the 5' RACE reads. The profile covers about 44,000 distinct CDR3 sequences, with more than 9.5% appearing a single time and 1.1% to 1.5% taken by the ten largest. Specimen: blood, either unsorted or a sorted T cell fraction (not recorded which). These receptors all come from a male donor with ankylosing spondylitis or in good health (not recorded which). CDR3s include the opening cysteine and the closing phenylalanine or tryptophan. The D gene is left open where the match is weak. Not all rows give a size; the values are once, few, many and, for expanded clones, a class.

TRBJ2-3,.,many,TRBV5-1,CASSLESRGSTDTQYF,TGCGCCAGCAGCTTGGAATCCAGGGGTAGCACAGATACGCAGTATTTT
TRBJ2-2,TRBD2,few,TRBV5-1,CASSLAVLAGSNGELFF,TGCGCCAGCAGCTTGGCCGTACTAGCGGGGAGTAACGGGGAGCTGTTTTTT
TRBJ2-2,.,many,TRBV12-3/TRBV12-4,CASSLSVRTGELFF,TGTGCCAGCAGTTTAAGCGTCAGGACCGGGGAGCTGTTTTTT
TRBJ1-4,TRBD1,few,TRBV29-1,CSVRDRDEKLFF,TGCAGCGTTCGGGACAGGGATGAAAAACTGTTTTTT
TRBJ2-2,.,many,TRBV29-1,CSVGDTGELFF,TGCAGCGTCGGGGACACCGGGGAGCTGTTTTTT
TRBJ1-1,TRBD1,few,TRBV29-1,CSVGWTGITEAFF,TGCAGCGTTGGTTGGACAGGGATCACTGAAGCTTTCTTT
TRBJ2-7,.,.,TRBV11-1,CASSLRLDEQYF,TGTGCCAGCAGCTTAAGGCTAGACGAGCAGTACTTC
TRBJ2-1,.,many,TRBV27,CASSPRGSVINEQFF,TGTGCCAGCAGTCCCCGGGGCTCGGTAATAAATGAGCAGTTCTTC
TRBJ1-6,TRBD1,.,TRBV6-2/TRBV6-3,CASTTTGGHSPLHF,TGTGCCAGCACCACAACAGGGGGCCATTCACCCCTCCACTTT
TRBJ2-3,TRBD2,few,TRBV20-1,CSARLAGGSDTQYF,TGCAGTGCAAGACTAGCGGGGGGCTCAGATACGCAGTATTTT
TRBJ2-2,.,.,TRBV12-5,CASGLVPGELFF,TGTGCTAGTGGTTTGGTCCCCGGGGAGCTGTTTTTT
TRBJ2-3,.,many,TRBV6-5,CASSSSVTQYF,TGTGCCAGCAGTTCCTCGGTAACGCAGTATTTT
TRBJ1-1,.,many,TRBV20-1,CSARDRAAPMNTEAFF,TGCAGTGCTAGAGATCGGGCAGCGCCAATGAACACTGAAGCTTTCTTT
TRBJ2-7,.,many,TRBV5-1,CASSLGAGIYEQYF,TGCGCCAGCAGCTTGGGGGCCGGTATCTACGAGCAGTACTTC
TRBJ2-2,.,.,TRBV14,CASSQVRLPSGELFF,TGTGCCAGCAGCCAAGTGAGACTACCCTCCGGGGAGCTGTTTTTT
TRBJ1-1,.,many,TRBV21-1,CAPGYGMNTEAFF,TGTGCCCCGGGATACGGCATGAACACTGAAGCTTTCTTT
TRBJ2-5,TRBD1,many,TRBV12-3/TRBV12-4,CASSPGQGAVVQETQYF,TGTGCCAGCAGCCCGGGACAGGGGGCGGTGGTACAAGAGACCCAGTACTTC
TRBJ2-3,.,.,TRBV10-3,CAIREERTEVLVPRDTQYF,TGTGCCATCAGAGAAGAGAGAACAGAGGTACTAGTGCCAAGGGATACGCAGTATTTT
TRBJ1-2,.,many,TRBV5-1,CASSPLGGYGYTF,TGCGCCAGCAGCCCCCTTGGGGGCTATGGCTACACCTTC
TRBJ1-2,.,few,TRBV5-1,CASSLDRDYGYTF,TGCGCCAGCAGCTTGGACAGAGACTATGGCTACACCTTC
TRBJ1-3,.,many,TRBV12-3/TRBV12-4,CASSWGASSGNTIYF,TGTGCCAGCAGTTGGGGGGCCAGCTCTGGAAACACCATATATTTT
TRBJ2-2,TRBD1,.,TRBV7-8,CASSAYGQANTGELFF,TGTGCCAGCAGCGCCTACGGACAGGCGAACACCGGGGAGCTGTTTTTT
TRBJ1-2,.,.,TRBV6-5,CASSSSGQREAGYTF,.
TRBJ1-2,.,few,TRBV5-1,CASSLENYGYTF,TGCGCCAGCAGCTTGGAGAACTATGGCTACACCTTC
TRBJ1-2,.,.,TRBV7-2,CASSLESGRVSYGYTF,TGTGCCAGCAGCTTAGAATCCGGTAGGGTCAGCTATGGCTACACCTTC
TRBJ1-2,TRBD1,many,TRBV6-1,CASSRDRLYGYTF,TGTGCCAGCAGTCGGGACAGACTCTATGGCTACACCTTC
TRBJ2-1,TRBD2,many,TRBV20-1,CSARFPGGFHNEQFF,TGCAGTGCTAGATTCCCGGGGGGGTTCCACAATGAGCAGTTCTTC
TRBJ2-1,.,few,TRBV7-2,CASRGGRTYNEQFF,TGTGCCAGCAGGGGGGGGCGTACCTACAATGAGCAGTTCTTC
TRBJ2-3,TRBD2,many,TRBV12-3/TRBV12-4,CASSFGDSSGGYF,TGTGCCAGCAGTTTCGGTGACTCTAGCGGCGGGTATTTT
TRBJ2-3,TRBD1,many,TRBV30,CAWSPDRGPTDTQYF,TGTGCCTGGAGCCCGGACAGGGGGCCCACAGATACGCAGTATTTT
TRBJ1-6,TRBD1,many,TRBV6-1,CASSLGTGGANSPLHF,TGTGCCAGCAGTCTAGGGACAGGGGGCGCGAATTCACCCCTCCACTTT
TRBJ1-2,.,many,TRBV29-1,CSVGARSYGYTF,TGCAGCGTTGGGGCCAGGAGCTATGGCTACACCTTC
TRBJ1-1,.,many,TRBV24-1,CATSPHDKGYTEAFF,TGTGCCACCAGTCCCCACGACAAGGGGTACACTGAAGCTTTCTTT
TRBJ2-2,.,many,TRBV18,CASSLDRIVSTGELFF,TGTGCCAGCTCACTCGACAGAATAGTATCAACCGGGGAGCTGTTTTTT
TRBJ2-3,TRBD2,few,TRBV20-1,CSAIRGGPTTDTQYF,TGCAGTGCTATTCGCGGGGGGCCGACCACAGATACGCAGTATTTT
TRBJ2-1,TRBD1,many,TRBV27,CASTWDSSYNEQFF,TGTGCCAGCACCTGGGACAGCTCCTACAATGAGCAGTTCTTC
TRBJ2-7,TRBD1,many,TRBV12-3/TRBV12-4,CASGQTGGIYEQYF,TGTGCCAGCGGCCAGACAGGGGGAATCTACGAGCAGTACTTC
TRBJ2-1,.,many,TRBV12-5,CASGHSGNNEQFF,TGTGCTAGTGGTCACTCAGGGAACAATGAGCAGTTCTTC
TRBJ1-4,.,many,TRBV11-2,CASSALRREKLFF,TGTGCCAGCAGCGCATTGAGACGGGAAAAACTGTTTTTT
TRBJ2-1,.,many,TRBV10-3,CAISEDPSYNEQFF,TGTGCCATCAGTGAGGACCCCTCCTACAATGAGCAGTTCTTC
TRBJ1-3,.,many,TRBV3-1,CASSQDRGFSGNTIYF,TGTGCCAGCAGCCAAGATCGGGGTTTCTCTGGAAACACCATATATTTT
TRBJ2-5,TRBD1,.,TRBV20-1,CSARDRTGLDF,TGCAGTGCTAGAGATAGGACAGGGTTGGACTTC
TRBJ2-3,TRBD2,many,TRBV5-1,CASTASGGSTDTQYF,TGCGCCAGCACGGCTAGCGGGGGGAGCACAGATACGCAGTATTTT
TRBJ2-1,.,.,TRBV5-1,CASSLTSYDEQFF,TGCGCCAGCAGCTTGACTTCCTACGATGAGCAGTTCTTC
TRBJ1-3,.,many,TRBV5-1,CASSLGSSENTIYF,TGCGCCAGCAGCTTGGGGTCCTCGGAAAACACCATATATTTT
TRBJ2-3,.,many,TRBV7-8,CASSSGVTDTQYF,TGTGCCAGCAGCTCAGGGGTCACAGATACGCAGTATTTT
TRBJ2-7,TRBD1,many,TRBV29-1,CSASTGATYEQYF,TGCAGCGCGTCGACAGGGGCCACCTACGAGCAGTACTTC
TRBJ2-7,TRBD1,many,TRBV27,CASSPRDRAYDEQYF,TGTGCCAGCAGTCCACGGGACAGGGCATATGACGAGCAGTACTTC
TRBJ2-1,.,medium-sized,TRBV15,CATSLRGAFNEQFF,TGTGCCACCAGTCTTAGGGGGGCATTCAATGAGCAGTTCTTC